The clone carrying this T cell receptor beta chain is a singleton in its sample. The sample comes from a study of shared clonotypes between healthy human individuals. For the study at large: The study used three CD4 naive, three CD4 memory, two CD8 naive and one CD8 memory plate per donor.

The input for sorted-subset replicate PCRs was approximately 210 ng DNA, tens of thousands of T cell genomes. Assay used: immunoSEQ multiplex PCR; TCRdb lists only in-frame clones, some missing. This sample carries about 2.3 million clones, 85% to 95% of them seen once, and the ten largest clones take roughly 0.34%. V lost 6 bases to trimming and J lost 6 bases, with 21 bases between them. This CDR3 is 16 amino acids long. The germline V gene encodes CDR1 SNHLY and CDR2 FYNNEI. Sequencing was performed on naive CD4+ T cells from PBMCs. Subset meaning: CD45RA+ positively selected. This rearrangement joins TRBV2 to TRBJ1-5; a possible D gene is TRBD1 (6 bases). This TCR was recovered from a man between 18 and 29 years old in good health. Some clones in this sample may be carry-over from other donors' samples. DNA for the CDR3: TGTGCCAGCAGCGGATTGGGGACATTGGGCGGTCAGCCCCAGCATTTT. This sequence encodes CASSGLGTLGGQPQHF.